This is a list of T cell receptor beta chains from one sample in a study of tumor-infiltrating lymphocytes in oesophageal squamous cell carcinoma. TCRdb independently ran MiXCR on the PCR reads; one entry per CDR3 protein. The sample yields 3,500 to 4,000 distinct CDR3 sequences, 19% seen once. The sample consisted of normal esophageal tissue next to the tumor. These receptor sequences come from a male donor with esophageal squamous cell carcinoma. The CDR3 runs from the conserved cysteine through the conserved F or W. Each record gives: clone size, J gene, V gene, D gene, CDR3 DNA, CDR3 protein. The D gene is left open where the match is weak. Rows may omit the clone size; those that give it use once, few, many or a size class.

clone_size: medium-sized
j_call: TRBJ2-5
v_call: TRBV7-9
d_call: -
cdr3_nt: TGTGCCAGCAGCTCCGTCCTGCAAGAGACCCAGTACTTC
cdr3_aa: CASSSVLQETQYF

clone_size: few
j_call: TRBJ1-4
v_call: TRBV19
d_call: -
cdr3_nt: TGTGCCAGTAGTACAGGGAGATCTAGTGAAAAACTGTTTTTT
cdr3_aa: CASSTGRSSEKLFF

clone_size: few
j_call: TRBJ2-6
v_call: TRBV9
d_call: TRBD1
cdr3_nt: TGTGCCAGCAGCCAACCAAGATCGACAGGGTTGGCCTCTGGGGCCAACGTCCTGACTTTC
cdr3_aa: CASSQPRSTGLASGANVLTF

clone_size: medium-sized
j_call: TRBJ2-3
v_call: TRBV12-3/TRBV12-4
d_call: -
cdr3_nt: TGTGCCAGCAGTTTAGGAGGGAAGGGGACCACAGATACGCAGTATTTT
cdr3_aa: CASSLGGKGTTDTQYF

clone_size: many
j_call: TRBJ2-7
v_call: TRBV11-2
d_call: -
cdr3_nt: TGTGCCAGCAGCTTAGTGTGGGAGGAGCAGTACTTC
cdr3_aa: CASSLVWEEQYF

clone_size: many
j_call: TRBJ2-3
v_call: TRBV5-1
d_call: -
cdr3_nt: TGCGCCAGCAGCTCTAACACAGATACGCAGTATTTT
cdr3_aa: CASSSNTDTQYF

clone_size: -
j_call: TRBJ2-1
v_call: TRBV6-2/TRBV6-3
d_call: TRBD2
cdr3_nt: TGTGCCAGCATTAGCGGGGGCGCATACAATGAGCAGTTCTTC
cdr3_aa: CASISGGAYNEQFF

clone_size: many
j_call: TRBJ1-2
v_call: TRBV11-2
d_call: -
cdr3_nt: TGTGCCAGCAGCTTCCGAGACAACTATGGCTACACCTTC
cdr3_aa: CASSFRDNYGYTF

clone_size: -
j_call: TRBJ2-2
v_call: TRBV2
d_call: -
cdr3_nt: TGTGCCAGCAGTGACGACGGGAAGGAGAGGAACACCGGGGAGCTGTTTTTT
cdr3_aa: CASSDDGKERNTGELFF

clone_size: medium-sized
j_call: TRBJ1-2
v_call: TRBV7-3
d_call: TRBD1
cdr3_nt: TGTGCCAGCAGCTCGACAGGGGGTCCCTATGGCTACACCTTC
cdr3_aa: CASSSTGGPYGYTF

clone_size: many
j_call: TRBJ2-7
v_call: TRBV10-1
d_call: TRBD2
cdr3_nt: TGCGCCAGCAGCGCCGGCACCGGGACTAGCAGGGCGCAGTACTTC
cdr3_aa: CASSAGTGTSRAQYF

clone_size: many
j_call: TRBJ1-6
v_call: TRBV12-3/TRBV12-4
d_call: -
cdr3_nt: TGTGCCAGCAGTGGCGGGGGTCCTGGCAAACTCCACTTT
cdr3_aa: CASSGGGPGKLHF

clone_size: many
j_call: TRBJ2-7
v_call: TRBV6-1
d_call: TRBD1
cdr3_nt: TGTGCCAGCACCCTCTCCCGGTGGACAGGGAACGAGCAGTACTTC
cdr3_aa: CASTLSRWTGNEQYF

clone_size: many
j_call: TRBJ2-3
v_call: TRBV12-3/TRBV12-4
d_call: -
cdr3_nt: TGTGCCAGCAGTCTCCCGCTGGGCCCGCAGTATTTT
cdr3_aa: CASSLPLGPQYF

clone_size: many
j_call: TRBJ2-3
v_call: TRBV11-2
d_call: -
cdr3_nt: TGTGCCAGCAGCTCCCTCAGGAAAGATACGCAGTATTTT
cdr3_aa: CASSSLRKDTQYF

clone_size: medium-sized
j_call: TRBJ2-1
v_call: TRBV11-3
d_call: TRBD1
cdr3_nt: TGTGCCAGCAGCTCCCCCCCGACAGGGCTGGGCCACAATGAGCAGTTCTTC
cdr3_aa: CASSSPPTGLGHNEQFF

clone_size: -
j_call: TRBJ2-4
v_call: TRBV7-2
d_call: -
cdr3_nt: TGTGCCAGCAGCAAGTTTAGGCGGGGGCTCGCCAAAAACATTCAGTACTTC
cdr3_aa: CASSKFRRGLAKNIQYF

clone_size: -
j_call: TRBJ1-2
v_call: TRBV20-1
d_call: -
cdr3_nt: TGCAGTGCTAGAAAGATTGGGACCTTACGGGAAGTCCCCACCTTC
cdr3_aa: CSARKIGTLREVPTF

clone_size: many
j_call: TRBJ1-5
v_call: TRBV28
d_call: -
cdr3_nt: TGTGCCAGCAGTGGCCTCGGGATGCGGCCCCAGCATTTT
cdr3_aa: CASSGLGMRPQHF

clone_size: -
j_call: TRBJ2-1
v_call: TRBV7-9
d_call: TRBD2
cdr3_nt: TGTGCCAGGAGCTGCGTGGGGCTAGCGGGGGATGAGCAGTTCTTC
cdr3_aa: CARSCVGLAGDEQFF

clone_size: many
j_call: TRBJ2-1
v_call: TRBV5-1
d_call: TRBD2
cdr3_nt: TGCGCCAGCAGCCCCGGTGGGGACTACTACAATGAGCAGTTCTTC
cdr3_aa: CASSPGGDYYNEQFF

clone_size: medium-sized
j_call: TRBJ2-5
v_call: TRBV7-3
d_call: -
cdr3_nt: TGTGCCAGCAGCCGATTGGGGGGCGTGGAGACCCAGTACTTC
cdr3_aa: CASSRLGGVETQYF

clone_size: few
j_call: TRBJ2-3
v_call: TRBV5-1
d_call: -
cdr3_nt: TGCGCCAGCAGCTTGGATGGAGATACGCAGTATTTT
cdr3_aa: CASSLDGDTQYF

clone_size: -
j_call: TRBJ1-5
v_call: TRBV28
d_call: -
cdr3_nt: TGTGCCAGCAGGTATAGGACTGCGGACCAGCCCCAGCATTTT
cdr3_aa: CASRYRTADQPQHF

clone_size: medium-sized
j_call: TRBJ2-7
v_call: TRBV7-9
d_call: -
cdr3_nt: TGTGCCAGCAGCTTAGACCCGTCCGAGCAGTACTTC
cdr3_aa: CASSLDPSEQYF

clone_size: -
j_call: TRBJ2-1
v_call: TRBV7-2
d_call: -
cdr3_nt: TGTGCCAGCAGCTTAGCGGTTGAGCAGTTCTTC
cdr3_aa: CASSLAVEQFF

clone_size: few
j_call: TRBJ1-2
v_call: TRBV24-1
d_call: -
cdr3_nt: TGTGCCACCAGTGATGTGGGTAATAACTATGGCTACACCTTC
cdr3_aa: CATSDVGNNYGYTF

clone_size: -
j_call: TRBJ2-6
v_call: TRBV19
d_call: TRBD1
cdr3_nt: TGTGCCAGTAAACGACAGGGTCGGTTCTCTGGGGCCAACGTCCTGACTTTC
cdr3_aa: CASKRQGRFSGANVLTF

clone_size: medium-sized
j_call: TRBJ2-5
v_call: TRBV7-9
d_call: -
cdr3_nt: TGTGCCAGCAGCTTCCAGGCCAATTCACCCCTCCACTTC
cdr3_aa: CASSFQANSPLHF